Listed here are 8 T cell receptor beta chains from one sample, sequenced in a study of glioma-infiltrating T cells. Using RNA template, CDR3s of TCR alpha and beta were amplified with iRepertoire arm-PCR. MiXCR was run by TCRdb on the multiplex PCR reads, yielding one entry per CDR3 protein. The data show more than 95,000 distinct CDR3 sequences, under 30% seen once. Sequenced material: glioma tissue, nonneoplastic brain tissue, or PBMCs (not recorded which). Receptors originate from a human donor with low-grade glioma or glioblastoma, undergoing nonglioma brain surgery, or in good health (not recorded which).

This clonotype was detected only once. With a much larger clone just one base away, this may be a read error. This chain links TRBV12-3 or TRBV12-4 with TRBJ2-5, with D possibly matching TRBD2 (5 bases). This CDR3 is built from 13 residues. The CDR3 reads CASRFSGEETEYF. The CDR3 nucleotides read TGTGCCAGCAGATTCTCCGGGGAAGAGACCGAGTACTTC.

A note on this clonotype: A much larger clone is a single base away; this may be a read error. A read error is likely, as this CDR3 ends without the conserved phenylalanine or tryptophan. The chain employs TRBV2 and TRBJ1-1; the D gene is possibly TRBD1 (6 bases). The germline V gene has CDR1 SNHLY and CDR2 FYNNEI. Trimming took 5 bases from V and 1 from J, leaving 14 bases between them. This CDR3 has 15 amino acids. CDR3 nucleotide sequence: TGTGCCAGCAGTTCTACCGGACAGCAGAACACTGAAGCTTTCCTT. Protein: CASSSTGQQNTEAFL.

This chain connects TRBV5-6 to TRBJ2-5, with D possibly TRBD2 on 7 matching bases. Trimming took off 3 bases at V and 5 bases at J, with 23 bases between the two ends. The CDR3 is made up of 17 amino acids. Germline V gives CDR1 SGHDT, CDR2 YYEEEE. For the CDR3, the DNA is TGTGCCAGCAGCTCTCGGGTTGGTGCGGGGGCTAGGGAGACCCAGTACTTC. The encoded protein is CASSSRVGAGARETQYF.

This clonotype was detected many times. This rearrangement joins TRBV3-1 to TRBJ2-5; 9 bases match TRBD2. V dropped 4 bases and J dropped 4; count of bases not matched to a gene: 7. The germline CDR1 and CDR2 sequences are LGHDT and YNNKEL (reference sequence). The CDR3 has 15 amino acids. The CDR3 reads CASSLLSGGRETQYF. DNA of the CDR3: TGTGCCAGCAGCCTCCTTAGCGGGGGACGAGAGACCCAGTACTTC.

This rearrangement joins TRBV24-1 to TRBJ2-5; TRBD1 agrees at 7 bases. The J segment lost 3 bases and the V segment lost 4 bases, leaving 7 bases of the junction unmatched. This CDR3 comprises 15 residues. Germline-derived CDR1 and CDR2 are KGHDR and SFDVKD. The CDR3 DNA follows: TGTGCCACCAGTGACCCGACAGGGCCGAAAGAGACCCAGTACTTC. It translates to CATSDPTGPKETQYF.

A remark on this clonotype: One end of the junction does not line up with germline, which may come from a read error. This rearrangement joins TRBV7-2 to TRBJ1-1; tentatively, D is TRBD1 (6 bases). This CDR3 spans 18 amino acids. Germline CDR1 reads SGHTA; CDR2 reads FQGNSA. The CDR3 loop is CASGLGGQGTRGNTEAFF. CDR3 nucleotide sequence: TGTGCCAGCGGCTTAGGAGGGCAGGGGACCAGGGGGAACACTGAAGCTTTCTTT.

At least ten counts were recorded for this clonotype. This chain uses TRBV4-1 with TRBJ2-2; D remains unclear. The CDR3 totals 13 residues. Looked up from germline, CDR1 is MGHRA and CDR2 is YSYEKL. Trimming shortened V by 0 bases and J by 7 bases, and 6 bases separated the two germline ends. The CDR3 sequence: CASSQEVHGELFF. The CDR3 DNA sequence: TGCGCCAGCAGCCAAGAAGTCCACGGGGAGCTGTTTTTT.

This clonotype was seen at least ten times. The V call is TRBV19, the J call TRBJ1-2, with 8 bases fitting TRBD1. Germline values: CDR1 LNHDA, CDR2 SQIVND (reference sequence). V lost 3 bases to trimming and J lost 6 bases; unmatched junction nucleotides: 6. This CDR3 contains 14 residues. CDR3: CASSMSGQGNGYTF. The CDR3 DNA reads as TGTGCCAGTAGTATGTCTGGACAGGGTAATGGCTACACCTTC.